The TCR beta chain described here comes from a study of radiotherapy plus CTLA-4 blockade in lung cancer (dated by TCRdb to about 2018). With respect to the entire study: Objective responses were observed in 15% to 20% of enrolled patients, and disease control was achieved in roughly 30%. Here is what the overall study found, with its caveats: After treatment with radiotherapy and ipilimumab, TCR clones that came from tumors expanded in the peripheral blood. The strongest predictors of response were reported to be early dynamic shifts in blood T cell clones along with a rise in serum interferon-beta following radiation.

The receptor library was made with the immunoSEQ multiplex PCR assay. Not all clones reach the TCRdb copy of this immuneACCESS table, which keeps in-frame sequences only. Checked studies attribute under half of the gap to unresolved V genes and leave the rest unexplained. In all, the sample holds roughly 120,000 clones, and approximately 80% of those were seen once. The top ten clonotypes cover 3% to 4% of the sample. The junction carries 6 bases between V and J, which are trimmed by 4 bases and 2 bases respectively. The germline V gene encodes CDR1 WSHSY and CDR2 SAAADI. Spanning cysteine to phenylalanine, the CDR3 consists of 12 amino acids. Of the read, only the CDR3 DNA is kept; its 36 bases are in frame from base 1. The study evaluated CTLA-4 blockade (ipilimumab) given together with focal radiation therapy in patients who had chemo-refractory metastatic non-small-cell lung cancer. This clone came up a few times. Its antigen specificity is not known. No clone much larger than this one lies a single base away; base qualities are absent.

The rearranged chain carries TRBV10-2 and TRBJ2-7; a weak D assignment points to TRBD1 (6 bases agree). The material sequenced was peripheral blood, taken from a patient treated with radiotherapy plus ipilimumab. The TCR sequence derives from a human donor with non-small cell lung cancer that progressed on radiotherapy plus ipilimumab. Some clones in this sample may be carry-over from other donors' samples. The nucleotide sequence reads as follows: TGCGCCAGCAGTGCAGGGGCCTACGAGCAGTACTTC. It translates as CASSAGAYEQYF.